This T cell receptor (beta chain) was sequenced in a study of radiation and T cells in renal cell carcinoma. The table came from immunoSEQ multiplex PCR; TCRdb's copy has only in-frame clones and leaves some out. This table holds 95,000 to 150,000 clones, around 85% found once. Specified time point: blood 2 weeks post-SBRT. The sample's treatment: 15 Gy SBRT to primary tumor, nephrectomy 4 weeks later. The tumor was a clear cell renal cell carcinoma. Germline lookup yields CDR1 GTSNPN and CDR2 SVGIG (reference sequence). The germline V and J ends were trimmed by 0 bases and 5 bases, with 5 bases remaining between them. The CDR3 runs to 13 residues. This clone was found once.

This chain uses TRBV30 with TRBJ1-6; D ambiguous. This sequence originates from a man in his fifties or sixties with renal cell carcinoma. The material was blood, obtained from a patient whose treatment included radiotherapy and nephrectomy. In nucleotides, the CDR3 is TGTGCCTGGAGTGTTTCCAATAATTCACCCCTCCACTTT. It encodes CAWSVSNNSPLHF. Based on the CDR3 plus reference TRBV30 and TRBJ1-6, the full variable domain is SQTIHQWPATLVQPVGSPLSLECTVEGTSNPNLYWYRQAAGRGLQLLFYSVGIGQISSEVPQNLSASRPQDRQFILSSKKLLLSDSGFYLCAWSVSNNSPLHFGNGTRLTVT.